This T cell receptor (beta chain) emerged from a study of T cells in pancreatic ductal adenocarcinoma. Repertoires were generated with immunoSEQ multiplex PCR, while TCRdb's copy carries only in-frame clones and drops some. The top ten hold about 3% of the sample, which has about 98,000 clones, roughly 96% seen once. About this clone itself: Its antigen is as yet unknown.

General study points: No significant tumor-blood clonality difference; means were about 0.11 and 0.072. Unique clonotypes were 7.5 to 10-fold more numerous in blood than in tumor. This surgical cohort overrepresents the minority presenting with early-stage disease.

The selected patients with pancreatic ductal adenocarcinoma had surgery but no neoadjuvant therapy. What was sequenced was PBMCs. This receptor was identified in a human donor with pancreatic ductal adenocarcinoma.

This CDR3 is CASRGGDYGYTF. In DNA, the CDR3 is TGCGCCAGCAGAGGCGGGGACTATGGCTACACCTTC. The rearrangement links TRBV10-2 to TRBJ1-2; D ambiguous. V shed 6 bases and J shed 3 bases, with 8 bases lying between them. CDR1 is WSHSY and CDR2 is SAAADI in the germline V gene. This CDR3 comprises 12 residues.